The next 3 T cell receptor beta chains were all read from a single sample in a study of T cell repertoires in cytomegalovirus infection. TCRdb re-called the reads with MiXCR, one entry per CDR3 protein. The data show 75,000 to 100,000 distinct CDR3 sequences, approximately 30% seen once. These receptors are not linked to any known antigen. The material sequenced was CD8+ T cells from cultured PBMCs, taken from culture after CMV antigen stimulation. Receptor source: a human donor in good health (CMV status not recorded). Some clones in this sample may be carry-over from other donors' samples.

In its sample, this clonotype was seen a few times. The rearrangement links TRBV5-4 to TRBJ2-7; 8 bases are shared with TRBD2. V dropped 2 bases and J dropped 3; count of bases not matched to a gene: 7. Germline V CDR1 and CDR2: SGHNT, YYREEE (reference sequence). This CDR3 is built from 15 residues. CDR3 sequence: CASSFAGGLFYEQYF. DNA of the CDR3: TGTGCCAGCAGCTTTGCGGGGGGCCTTTTCTACGAGCAGTACTTC.

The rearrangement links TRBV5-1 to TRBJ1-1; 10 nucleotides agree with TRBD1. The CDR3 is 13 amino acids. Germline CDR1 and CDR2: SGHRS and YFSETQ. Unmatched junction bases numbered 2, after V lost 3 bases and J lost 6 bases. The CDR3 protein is CASSYGQGAEAFF. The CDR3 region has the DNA TGCGCCAGCAGCTATGGACAGGGGGCTGAAGCTTTCTTT.

CDR3 sequence: CASFGEKLFF. DNA for the CDR3: TGTGCCAGCTTCGGTGAAAAACTGTTTTTT. This chain joins TRBV6-1 and TRBJ1-4, with D unclear. The CDR3 runs to 10 residues. With 8 bases removed from V and 7 bases from J, the gap between germline ends came to 5 bases. Germline V gives CDR1 MNHNS, CDR2 SASEGT.